Below are 2 T cell receptor beta chains sequenced from a single sample in a study of blood T cell repertoires in COVID-19. Repertoires were generated with immunoSEQ multiplex PCR, while TCRdb's copy carries only in-frame clones and drops some. Of just over 200,000 clones in the sample, around 80% are singletons; the top ten hold 4.5% to 7%. The source material was peripheral blood. All receptors come from an older woman with acute or convalescent COVID-19.

J is TRBJ1-5 and V is TRBV6-5; D not resolved. The CDR3 is 13 amino acids. Germline-derived CDR1 and CDR2 are MNHEY and SVGAGI. V was clipped by 7 bases and J by 0 bases, with 7 bases between them. The CDR3 reads CASNTDSNQPQHF. Written as DNA, the CDR3 is TGTGCCAGCAACACCGATAGCAATCAGCCCCAGCATTTT.

This chain links TRBV7-2 with TRBJ2-3; 7 bases fit TRBD1. Germline V gene lookup returns CDR1 SGHTA and CDR2 FQGNSA. The CDR3 length is 16 residues. The J segment lost 1 base and the V segment lost 3 bases, leaving 7 bases of the junction unmatched. CDR3 amino acids: CASSFYTGVGTDTQYF. The CDR3 coding sequence is TGTGCCAGCAGCTTCTACACAGGGGTGGGCACAGATACGCAGTATTTT.